Below, 10 T cell receptor beta chains from the same sample are listed, as sequenced in a study of blood T cells in healthy people across ages. Primed by a sample-barcoded 5' primer and a J-beta primer mix, a second PCR proceeded for roughly 7 to 11 cycles. Via MiXCR, TCRdb re-called the 5' RACE reads, giving one row per CDR3 protein. The sample includes approximately 1.5 million distinct CDR3 sequences, about 35% seen only once; the top ten take about 10%. Sequenced: blood. Receptor source: a woman under 40 in good health.

Note on this clonotype: A junction boundary mismatches the germline segment, possibly from a read error. This chain's CDR3 is CAGSYSIPWQGYSPLHF. The CDR3, as DNA: TGTGCCGGCAGTTACTCGATTCCGTGGCAGGGATATTCACCCCTCCACTTT. The chain has TRBV6-5 and TRBJ1-6, with D tentatively TRBD1 (5 bases). The CDR3 runs 17 residues. Per the germline V gene, CDR1 is MNHEY and CDR2 is SVGAGI.

CDR3 region: CASRSRAGTAYNEQFF. In DNA form, the CDR3 reads TGTGCCAGCAGATCTAGAGCGGGCACGGCCTACAATGAGCAGTTCTTC. This rearrangement joins TRBV12-3 or TRBV12-4 to TRBJ2-1, with a tentative D call TRBD2 (6 bases). The CDR3 spans 16 residues. The V end was cut by 6 bases, the J end by 2 bases, with 17 bases between.

V is TRBV12-3 or TRBV12-4 and J is TRBJ2-1, with D possibly being TRBD2 (6 bases). Trimming removed 4 bases from V and 1 base from J, with 14 bases in between. This CDR3 region has 16 residues. This CDR3 is CASSSLATRSYNEQFF. The CDR3 DNA follows: TGTGCCAGCAGTTCGCTAGCGACCCGATCCTACAATGAGCAGTTCTTC.

This chain links TRBV5-1 with TRBJ2-7, with D unresolved. Germline CDR1 SGHRS, CDR2 YFSETQ. V lost 3 bases to trimming and J lost 3 bases, with 16 bases between them. The CDR3 is 15 amino acids. In DNA, the CDR3 is TGCGCCAGCAGCTCGGACCTAATATGGGACTACGAGCAGTACTTC. Its translation is CASSSDLIWDYEQYF. The whole variable domain, filled in from reference TRBV5-1 and TRBJ2-7, reads KAGVTQTPRYLIKTRGQQVTLSCSPISGHRSVSWYQQTPGQGLQFLFEYFSETQRNKGNFPGRFSGRQFSNSRSEMNVSTLELGDSALYLCASSSDLIWDYEQYFGPGTRLTVT.

The chain recombines TRBV12-3 or TRBV12-4 with TRBJ2-7, with D unresolved. This CDR3 region has 12 residues. V lost 6 bases and J 6 bases, leaving 12 bases between the germline ends. The CDR3 loop is CASSPNSREQYF. CDR3 coding DNA: TGTGCCAGCAGCCCTAATTCCCGCGAGCAGTACTTC.

Comment on this clonotype: A read error may account for a junction end that differs from germline. This chain connects TRBV27 to TRBJ2-2, with 7 bases lining up with TRBD1. CDR1 is MNHEY, CDR2 SMNVEV, per germline (reference sequence). CDR3 length equals 18 residues. This CDR3 is CASFGRRRSLKGAGERFF. The CDR3 nucleotides are TGTGCCAGCTTCGGTCGTCGAAGGTCTTTGAAGGGGGCCGGGGAGCGGTTTTTT.

This clonotype was counted at least ten times. This CDR3 is CASSLSGQNYEQYF. The CDR3 DNA reads as TGCGCCAGCAGCTTGAGCGGACAAAACTACGAGCAGTACTTC. The chain combines TRBV5-1 with TRBJ2-7, with D perhaps given as TRBD1 or TRBD2 (5 bases each). With 1 base removed from V and 3 bases from J, the gap between germline ends came to 11 bases. The germline gives CDR1 SGHRS, CDR2 YFSETQ. CDR3 length: 14 amino acids.

V is TRBV7-8 and J is TRBJ2-1; 7 positions agree with TRBD1. The CDR3 is 16 residues long. V dropped 5 bases and J dropped 1; count of bases not matched to a gene: 8. Germline CDR1 SGHVS, CDR2 FQNEAQ. The CDR3 region is CASSPVGQWSYNEQFF. Here the CDR3 DNA reads TGTGCCAGCAGCCCGGTGGGACAGTGGTCCTACAATGAGCAGTTCTTC.

In its sample, this clonotype was seen many times. CDR3 loop: CASSQAATGLDTQYF. CDR3 nucleotide sequence: TGCGCCAGCAGCCAGGCCGCAACAGGGCTAGATACGCAGTATTTT. V usage is TRBV4-1 and J usage is TRBJ2-3; the D gene is possibly TRBD1 (6 bases). Germline V lookup: CDR1 MGHRA, CDR2 YSYEKL. CDR3 length: 15 residues. V was pared by 3 bases and J by 5 bases, with 15 bases between.

The gene calls are TRBV15 and TRBJ1-2; no firm D call. CDR1 is LNHNV and CDR2 is YYDKDF in the germline V gene (reference sequence). There are 14 residues in the CDR3. V shed 0 bases and J shed 4 bases, with 9 bases lying between them. Written as DNA, the CDR3 is TGTGCCACCAGCAGAGATTACGGACCCTATGGCTACACCTTC. This translates into CATSRDYGPYGYTF. The full variable domain, completed using reference TRBV15 and TRBJ1-2, is DAMVIQNPRYQVTQFGKPVTLSCSQTLNHNVMYWYQQKSSQAPKLLFHYYDKDFNNEADTPDNFQSRRPNTSFCFLDIRSPGLGDTAMYLCATSRDYGPYGYTFGSGTRLTVV.